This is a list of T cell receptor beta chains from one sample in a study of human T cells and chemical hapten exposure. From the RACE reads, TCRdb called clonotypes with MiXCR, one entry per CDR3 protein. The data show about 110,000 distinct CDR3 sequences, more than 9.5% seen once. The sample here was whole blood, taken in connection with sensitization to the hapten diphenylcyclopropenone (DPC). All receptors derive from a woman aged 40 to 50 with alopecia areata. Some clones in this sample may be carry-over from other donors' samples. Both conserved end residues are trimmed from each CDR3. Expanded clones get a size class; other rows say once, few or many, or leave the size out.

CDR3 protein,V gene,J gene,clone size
ASSFDRWTEKLF,TRBV7-9,TRBJ1-4,-
ASSLRGGVSYEQY,TRBV11-1,TRBJ2-7,few
ASSPETRVGYEQY,TRBV18,TRBJ2-7,many
ASSLSSQSYEQY,TRBV7-9,TRBJ2-7,-
ASLPGQDQPQH,TRBV28,TRBJ1-5,many
ASSLLGTEAF,TRBV7-2,TRBJ1-1,many
AWSADTGRTDTQY,TRBV30,TRBJ2-3,-
SVWEGNGGYEQY,TRBV29-1,TRBJ2-7,many
ASTYGGTGSYEQY,TRBV6-2/TRBV6-3,TRBJ2-7,-
ASSQSTEAF,TRBV11-2,TRBJ1-1,few
ASSYQRGQGINEQF,TRBV28,TRBJ2-1,-
ASSQDRGQADEQF,TRBV7-2,TRBJ2-1,many
SVPRGETQY,TRBV29-1,TRBJ2-5,-
AWSRDSPLH,TRBV30,TRBJ1-6,many
SARSRDRGYEQY,TRBV20-1,TRBJ2-7,-
AIRTGDYGYT,TRBV10-3,TRBJ1-2,-
ASSSNSGRISYEQY,TRBV5-1,TRBJ2-7,-
ASSFWSYTGELF,TRBV5-5,TRBJ2-2,-
SARGPAWRGVGNEQF,TRBV20-1,TRBJ2-1,many
ASSPSVLAGGLSTDTQY,TRBV7-9,TRBJ2-3,-
ASSTLSPSSYNEQF,TRBV19,TRBJ2-1,-
SVELAGDTDTQY,TRBV29-1,TRBJ2-3,many
ASSATGERY,TRBV11-2,TRBJ2-7,many
ASSQGGSGANVLT,TRBV3-1,TRBJ2-6,few
ASSLDGGAPDTQY,TRBV12-3/TRBV12-4,TRBJ2-3,-
ASSYAGTGRNTEAF,TRBV6-5,TRBJ1-1,-
ASSPRVLGGEQF,TRBV9,TRBJ2-1,many
ASRLRTEAF,TRBV6-5,TRBJ1-1,-
ASRGSGRPFEQY,TRBV10-2,TRBJ2-7,few
ASSPMDPPTSPLH,TRBV5-1,TRBJ1-6,-
ASRVAITPTGELF,TRBV5-1,TRBJ2-2,many
ASTPMGLGNQPQH,TRBV7-2,TRBJ1-5,many
ASTGRGSGTGQNTEAF,TRBV3-1,TRBJ1-1,many
ASSLDSRGREQY,TRBV7-2,TRBJ2-7,many
ASSEGQHYGYT,TRBV6-1,TRBJ1-2,-